In its sample, the clone carrying this T cell receptor (beta chain) was seen a few times. Its antigen is unknown. This entry belongs to a study of shared clonotypes between healthy human individuals. V dropped 1 base and J dropped 7 bases, with 8 bases sitting between them. The CDR3 sequence is 14 residues long. Germline CDR1 and CDR2: KGHSH and LQKENI. Study-wide results and caveats: Naive subsets typically showed greater estimated richness than memory subsets.

Profiled with immunoSEQ multiplex PCR; TCRdb holds only in-frame clones, not every one. Of about a million clones listed, around 76% are singletons. The TCR comes from a man younger than 30 in good health. Input material: memory CD4+ T cells sorted from blood. Specified subset: CD45RA-negative fraction. The chain joins TRBV18 to TRBJ1-6, with unresolved D. The chain's CDR3 is CASSPQDRNSPLHF. The CDR3 DNA reads TGTGCCAGCTCACCACAGGACCGGAATTCACCCCTCCACTTT.